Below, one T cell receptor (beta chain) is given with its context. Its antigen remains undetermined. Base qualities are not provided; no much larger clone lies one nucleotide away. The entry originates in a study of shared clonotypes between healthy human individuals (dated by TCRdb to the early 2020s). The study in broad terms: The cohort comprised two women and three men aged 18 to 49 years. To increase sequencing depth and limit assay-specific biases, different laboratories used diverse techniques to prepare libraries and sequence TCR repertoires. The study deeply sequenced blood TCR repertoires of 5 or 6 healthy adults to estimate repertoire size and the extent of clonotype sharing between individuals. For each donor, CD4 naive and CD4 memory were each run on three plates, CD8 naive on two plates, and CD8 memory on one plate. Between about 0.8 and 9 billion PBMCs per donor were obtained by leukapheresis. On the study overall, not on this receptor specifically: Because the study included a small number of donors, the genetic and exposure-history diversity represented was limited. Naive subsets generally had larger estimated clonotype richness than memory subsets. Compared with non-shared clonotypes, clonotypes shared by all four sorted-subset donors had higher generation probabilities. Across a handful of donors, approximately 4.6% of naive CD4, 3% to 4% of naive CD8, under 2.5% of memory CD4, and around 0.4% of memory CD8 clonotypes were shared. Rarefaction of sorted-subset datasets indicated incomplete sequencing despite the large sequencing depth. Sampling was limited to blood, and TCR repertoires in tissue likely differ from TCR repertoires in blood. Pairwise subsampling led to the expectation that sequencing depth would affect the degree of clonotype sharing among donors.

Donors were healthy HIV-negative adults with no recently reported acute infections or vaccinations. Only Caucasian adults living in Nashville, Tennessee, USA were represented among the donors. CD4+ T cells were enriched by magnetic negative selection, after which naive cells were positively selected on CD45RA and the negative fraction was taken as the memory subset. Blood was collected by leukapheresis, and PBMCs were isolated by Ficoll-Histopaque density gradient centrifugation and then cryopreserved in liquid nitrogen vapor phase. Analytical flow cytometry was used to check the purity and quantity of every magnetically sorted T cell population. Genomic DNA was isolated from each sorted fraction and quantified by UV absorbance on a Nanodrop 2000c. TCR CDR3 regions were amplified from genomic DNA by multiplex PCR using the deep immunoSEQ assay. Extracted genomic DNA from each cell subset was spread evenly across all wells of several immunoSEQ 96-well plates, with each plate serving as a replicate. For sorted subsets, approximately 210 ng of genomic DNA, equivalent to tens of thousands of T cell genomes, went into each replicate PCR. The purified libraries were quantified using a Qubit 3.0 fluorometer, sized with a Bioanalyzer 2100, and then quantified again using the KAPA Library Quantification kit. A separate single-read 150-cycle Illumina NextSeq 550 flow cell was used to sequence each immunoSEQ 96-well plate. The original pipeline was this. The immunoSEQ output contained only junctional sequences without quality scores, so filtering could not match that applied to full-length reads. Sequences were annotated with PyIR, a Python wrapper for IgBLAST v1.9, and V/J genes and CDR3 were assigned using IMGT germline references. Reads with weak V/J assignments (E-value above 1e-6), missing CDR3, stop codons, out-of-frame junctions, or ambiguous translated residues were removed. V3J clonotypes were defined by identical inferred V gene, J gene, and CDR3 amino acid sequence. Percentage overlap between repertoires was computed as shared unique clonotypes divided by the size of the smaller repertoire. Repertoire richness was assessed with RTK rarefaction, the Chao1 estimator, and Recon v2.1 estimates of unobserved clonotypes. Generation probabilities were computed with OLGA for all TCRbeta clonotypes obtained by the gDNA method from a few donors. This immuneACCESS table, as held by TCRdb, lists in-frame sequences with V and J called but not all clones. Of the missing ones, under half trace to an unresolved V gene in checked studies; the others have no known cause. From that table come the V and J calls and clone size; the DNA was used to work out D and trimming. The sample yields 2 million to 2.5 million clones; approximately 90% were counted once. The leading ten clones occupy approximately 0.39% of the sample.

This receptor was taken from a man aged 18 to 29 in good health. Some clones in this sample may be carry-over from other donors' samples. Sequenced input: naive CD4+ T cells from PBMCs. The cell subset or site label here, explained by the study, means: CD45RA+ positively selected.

At the DNA level, the sequence is TGTGCCAGCAGGGCGACCGGGACAGCTCCTGGCTACACCTTC. Translated, this is CASRATGTAPGYTF. The sequence links TRBV6-4 to TRBJ1-2; a stretch of 7 junction bases matches TRBD1. Reading the germline V gene gives CDR1 MRHNA and CDR2 SNTAGT. From V the trimming removes 6 bases and from J it removes 7 bases, while the gene matches leave 11 bases of the junction unaccounted for. The CDR3 spans 14 residues, from the cysteine through the phenylalanine. CDR3 DNA only is kept here, 42 bases in frame from base 1.